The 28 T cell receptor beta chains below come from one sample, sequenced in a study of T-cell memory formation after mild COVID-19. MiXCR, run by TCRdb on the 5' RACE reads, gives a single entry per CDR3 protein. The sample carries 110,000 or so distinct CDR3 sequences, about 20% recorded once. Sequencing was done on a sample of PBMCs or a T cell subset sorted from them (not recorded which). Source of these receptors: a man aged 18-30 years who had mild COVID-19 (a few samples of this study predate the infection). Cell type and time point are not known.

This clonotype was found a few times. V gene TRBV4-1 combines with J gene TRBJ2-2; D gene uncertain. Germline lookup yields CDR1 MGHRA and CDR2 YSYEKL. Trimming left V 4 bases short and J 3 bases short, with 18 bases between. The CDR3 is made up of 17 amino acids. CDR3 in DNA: TGCGCCAGCAGCCTCCCCCGTTGGGCAGAAGACACCGGGGAGCTGTTTTTT. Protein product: CASSLPRWAEDTGELFF.

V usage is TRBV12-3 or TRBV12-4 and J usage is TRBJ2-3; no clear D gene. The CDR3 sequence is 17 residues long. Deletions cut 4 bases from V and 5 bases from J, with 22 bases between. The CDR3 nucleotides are TGTGCCAGCAGTTCCCCCTCAATGGCAACGAGCGAAGATACGCAGTATTTT. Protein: CASSSPSMATSEDTQYF.

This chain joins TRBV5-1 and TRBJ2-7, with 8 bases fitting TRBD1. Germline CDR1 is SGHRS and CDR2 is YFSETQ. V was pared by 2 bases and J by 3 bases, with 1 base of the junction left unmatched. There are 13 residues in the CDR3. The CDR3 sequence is CASSFGTGYEQYV. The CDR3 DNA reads TGCGCCAGCAGCTTCGGGACAGGCTACGAGCAGTACGTC.

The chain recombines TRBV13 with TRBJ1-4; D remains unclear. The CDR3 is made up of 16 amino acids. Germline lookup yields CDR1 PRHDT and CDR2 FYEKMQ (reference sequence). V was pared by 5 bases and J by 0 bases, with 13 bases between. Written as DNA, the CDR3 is TGTGCCAGCAGCCTAGAAAGAGGGACAACTAATGAAAAACTGTTTTTT. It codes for CASSLERGTTNEKLFF.

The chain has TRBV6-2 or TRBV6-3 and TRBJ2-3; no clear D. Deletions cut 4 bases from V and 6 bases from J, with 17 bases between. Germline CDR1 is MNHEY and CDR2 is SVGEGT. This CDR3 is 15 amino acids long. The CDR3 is CASSSIVFSPDTQYF. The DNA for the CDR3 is TGTGCCAGCAGTTCCATCGTTTTCAGCCCCGATACGCAGTATTTT.

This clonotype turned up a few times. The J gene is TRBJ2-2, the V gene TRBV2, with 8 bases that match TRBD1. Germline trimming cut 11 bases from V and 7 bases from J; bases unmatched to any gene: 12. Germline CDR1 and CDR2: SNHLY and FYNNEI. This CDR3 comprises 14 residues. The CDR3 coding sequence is TGTGCCTCCCGTCCCGGGACAGGTGGCGGGGAGCTGTTTTTT. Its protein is CASRPGTGGGELFF.

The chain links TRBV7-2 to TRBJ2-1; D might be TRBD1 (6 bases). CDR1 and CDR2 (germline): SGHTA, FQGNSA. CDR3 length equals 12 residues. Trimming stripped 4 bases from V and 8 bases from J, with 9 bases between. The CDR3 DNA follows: TGTGCCAGCAGCTCACAGGGTCATGAGCAGTTCTTC. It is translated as CASSSQGHEQFF.

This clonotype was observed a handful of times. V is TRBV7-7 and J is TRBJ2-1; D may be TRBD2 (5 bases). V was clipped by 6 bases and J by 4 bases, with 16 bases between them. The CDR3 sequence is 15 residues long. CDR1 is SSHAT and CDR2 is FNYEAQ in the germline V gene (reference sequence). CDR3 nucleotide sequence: TGTGCCAGCAGTCCGGGGAACCGACCTTACAATGAGCAGTTCTTC. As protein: CASSPGNRPYNEQFF.

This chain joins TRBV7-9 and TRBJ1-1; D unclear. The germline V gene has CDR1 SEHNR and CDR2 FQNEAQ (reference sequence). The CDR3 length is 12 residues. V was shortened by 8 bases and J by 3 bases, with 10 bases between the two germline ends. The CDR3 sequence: CASSGFYTEAFF. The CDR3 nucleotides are TGTGCCAGCTCGGGGTTTTACACTGAAGCTTTCTTT.

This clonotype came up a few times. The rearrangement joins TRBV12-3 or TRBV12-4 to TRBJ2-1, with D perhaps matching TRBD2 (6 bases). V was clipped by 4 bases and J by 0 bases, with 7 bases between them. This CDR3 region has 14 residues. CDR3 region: CASSYGSSYNEQFF. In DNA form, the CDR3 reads TGTGCCAGCAGTTACGGGAGCTCCTACAATGAGCAGTTCTTC.

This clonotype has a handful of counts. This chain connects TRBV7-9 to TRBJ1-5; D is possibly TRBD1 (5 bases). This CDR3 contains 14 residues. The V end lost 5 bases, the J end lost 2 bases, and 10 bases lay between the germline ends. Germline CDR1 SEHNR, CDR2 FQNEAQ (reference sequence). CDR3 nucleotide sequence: TGTGCCAGCAGCGGCGGGGGGGGCAATCAGCCCCAGCATTTT. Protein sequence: CASSGGGGNQPQHF.

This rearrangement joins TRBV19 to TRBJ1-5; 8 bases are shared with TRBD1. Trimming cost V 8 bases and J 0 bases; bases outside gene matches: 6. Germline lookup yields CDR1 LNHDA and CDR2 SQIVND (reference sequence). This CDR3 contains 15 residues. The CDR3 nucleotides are TGTGCCAGTGGGGGGACAGGTAATAGCAATCAGCCCCAGCATTTT. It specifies CASGGTGNSNQPQHF.

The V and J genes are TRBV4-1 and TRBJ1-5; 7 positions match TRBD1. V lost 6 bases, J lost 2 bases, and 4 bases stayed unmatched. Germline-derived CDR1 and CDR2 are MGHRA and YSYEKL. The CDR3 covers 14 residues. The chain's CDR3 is CASSDRVGNQPQHF. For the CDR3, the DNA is TGCGCCAGCAGTGACAGGGTTGGCAATCAGCCCCAGCATTTT.

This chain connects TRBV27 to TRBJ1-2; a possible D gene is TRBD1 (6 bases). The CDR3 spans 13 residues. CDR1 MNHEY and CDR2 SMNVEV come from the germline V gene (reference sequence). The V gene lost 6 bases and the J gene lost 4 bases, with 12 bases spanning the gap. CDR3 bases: TGTGCCAGCAGAAAACAGGGACCCTATGGCTACACCTTC. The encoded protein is CASRKQGPYGYTF.

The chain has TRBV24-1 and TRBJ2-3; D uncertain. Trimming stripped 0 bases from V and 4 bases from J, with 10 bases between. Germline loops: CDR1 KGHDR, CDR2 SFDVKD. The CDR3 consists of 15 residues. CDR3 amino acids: CATSDLGPEADTQYF. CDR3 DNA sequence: TGTGCCACCAGTGATTTGGGCCCCGAGGCAGATACGCAGTATTTT.

CDR3 protein: CASSLVSAPSSGNTIYF. CDR3 nucleotide sequence: TGTGCCAGCAGCTTAGTCTCCGCCCCAAGCTCTGGAAACACCATATATTTT. V and J are TRBV11-2 and TRBJ1-3; no firm D call. The V gene lost 1 base and the J gene lost 0 bases, with 13 bases spanning the gap. The CDR3 totals 17 residues. Germline V gives CDR1 SGHAT, CDR2 FQNNGV. Full variable domain (outside the CDR3, taken from reference TRBV11-2 and TRBJ1-3): EAGVAQSPRYKIIEKRQSVAFWCNPISGHATLYWYQQILGQGPKLLIQFQNNGVVDDSQLPKDRFSAERLKGVDSTLKIQPAKLEDSAVYLCASSLVSAPSSGNTIYFGEGSWLTVV.

CDR3 sequence reads: CASSIGGRAKNIQYF. The CDR3 bases are TGTGCCAGTAGTATAGGGGGGAGAGCCAAAAACATTCAGTACTTC. The chain combines TRBV19 with TRBJ2-4; D is tentatively TRBD1 or TRBD2 (5 bases each). V dropped 1 base and J dropped 0 bases, with 7 bases sitting between them. This CDR3 spans 15 amino acids. Germline V gene lookup returns CDR1 LNHDA and CDR2 SQIVND (reference sequence).

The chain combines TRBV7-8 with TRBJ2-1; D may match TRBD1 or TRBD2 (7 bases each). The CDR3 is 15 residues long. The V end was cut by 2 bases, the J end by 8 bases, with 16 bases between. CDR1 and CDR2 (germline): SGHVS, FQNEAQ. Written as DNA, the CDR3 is TGTGCCAGCAGCTTATCGGCCAGGGGGAGGGATGAGCAGTTCTTC. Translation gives CASSLSARGRDEQFF.

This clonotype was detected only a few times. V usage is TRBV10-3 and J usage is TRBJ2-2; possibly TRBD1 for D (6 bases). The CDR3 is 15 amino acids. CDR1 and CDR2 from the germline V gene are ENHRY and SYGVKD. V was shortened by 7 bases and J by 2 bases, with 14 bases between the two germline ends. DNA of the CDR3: TGTGCCATCACTCATGGCAGGGGAAACACCGGGGAGCTGTTTTTT. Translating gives CAITHGRGNTGELFF.

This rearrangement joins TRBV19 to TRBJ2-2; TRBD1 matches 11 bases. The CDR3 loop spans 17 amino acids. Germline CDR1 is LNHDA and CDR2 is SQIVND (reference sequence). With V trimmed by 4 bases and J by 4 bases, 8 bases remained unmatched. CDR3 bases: TGTGCCAGTAGTAACCGAGGGACAGGGGGTCCCACCGGGGAGCTGTTTTTT. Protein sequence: CASSNRGTGGPTGELFF.

In DNA, the CDR3 is TGCAGCGTTGGAAGGACAGGGAACGATTTTGGTGAGCAGTTCTTC. The encoded protein is CSVGRTGNDFGEQFF. The rearrangement links TRBV29-1 to TRBJ2-1, with TRBD1 identical over 8 bases. CDR3 length: 15 amino acids. Unmatched junction bases numbered 14, after V lost 4 bases and J lost 9 bases. Germline V lookup: CDR1 SQVTM, CDR2 ANQGSEA.

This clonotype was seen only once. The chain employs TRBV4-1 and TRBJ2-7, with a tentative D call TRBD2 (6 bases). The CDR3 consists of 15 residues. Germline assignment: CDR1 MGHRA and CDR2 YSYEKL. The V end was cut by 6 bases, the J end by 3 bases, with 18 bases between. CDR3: CASSSARGTVYEQYF. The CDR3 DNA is TGCGCCAGCAGTTCTGCGCGGGGTACGGTCTACGAGCAGTACTTC.

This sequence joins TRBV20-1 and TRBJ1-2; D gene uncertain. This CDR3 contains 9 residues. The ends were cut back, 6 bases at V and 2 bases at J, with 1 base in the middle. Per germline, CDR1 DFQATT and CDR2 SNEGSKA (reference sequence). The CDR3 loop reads CSANYGYTF. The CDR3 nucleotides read TGCAGTGCCAACTATGGCTACACCTTC.

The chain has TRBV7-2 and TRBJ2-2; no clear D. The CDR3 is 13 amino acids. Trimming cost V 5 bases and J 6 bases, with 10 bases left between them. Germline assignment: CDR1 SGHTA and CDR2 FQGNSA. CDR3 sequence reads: CASSTAPAGELFF. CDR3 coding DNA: TGTGCCAGCAGCACAGCTCCCGCCGGGGAGCTGTTTTTT.

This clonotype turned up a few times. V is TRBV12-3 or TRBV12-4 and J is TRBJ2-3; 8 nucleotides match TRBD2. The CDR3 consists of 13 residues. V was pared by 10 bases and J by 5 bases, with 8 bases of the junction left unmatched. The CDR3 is CAIKGGGIDTQYF. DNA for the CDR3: TGTGCCATCAAGGGCGGGGGGATAGATACGCAGTATTTT.

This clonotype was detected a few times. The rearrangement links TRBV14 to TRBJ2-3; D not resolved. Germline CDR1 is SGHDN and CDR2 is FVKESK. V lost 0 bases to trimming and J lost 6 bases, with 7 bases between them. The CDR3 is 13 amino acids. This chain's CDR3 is CASSQDPHDTQYF. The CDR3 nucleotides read TGTGCCAGCAGCCAAGATCCGCACGATACGCAGTATTTT.

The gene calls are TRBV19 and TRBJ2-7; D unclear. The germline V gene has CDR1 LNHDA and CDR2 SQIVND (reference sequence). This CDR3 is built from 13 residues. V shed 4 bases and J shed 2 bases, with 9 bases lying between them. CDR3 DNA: TGTGCCAGTAGTACACTGAACACCTACGAGCAGTACTTC. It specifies CASSTLNTYEQYF.

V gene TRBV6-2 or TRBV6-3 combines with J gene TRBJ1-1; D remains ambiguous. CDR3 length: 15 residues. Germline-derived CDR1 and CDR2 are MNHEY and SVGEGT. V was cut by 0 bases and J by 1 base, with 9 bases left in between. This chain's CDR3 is CASSYSLSSNTEAFF. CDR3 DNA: TGTGCCAGCAGTTACTCGCTGAGTTCGAACACTGAAGCTTTCTTT.